Reported below is one T cell receptor (beta chain). Time point denoted: baseline, week 1 (first vaccination visit). Treatment given: pre-vaccination baseline after standard-of-care therapy. The astrocytomas were IDH1-mutant, ATRX-negative, and WHO grade 3 or 4. There are 16 residues in the CDR3. Germline CDR1 and CDR2: LGHNA and YSLEER. Trimming at V came to 0 bases and at J to 4 bases, leaving 1 base not matched to a gene. This specimen comes from a study of a mutant IDH1 vaccine in newly diagnosed glioma. Study information: Therapy received beforehand was radiotherapy, temozolomide, or both, with most patients given both.

Sequencing was performed with immunoSEQ multiplex PCR; in TCRdb, only in-frame clones are kept and a portion is missing. The data show about 67,000 clones, 65% to 85% seen once. The material was peripheral blood mononuclear cells (PBMCs), obtained from a glioma patient treated with radiotherapy, temozolomide or both. V is TRBV4-3 and J is TRBJ2-3, with TRBD2 identical over 13 bases. This TCR came from a young woman with glioma. Some clones in this sample may be carry-over from other donors' samples. CDR3 coding DNA: TGCGCCAGCAGCCAAGATACTAGCGGGGGGGCAGATACGCAGTATTTT. Its translation: CASSQDTSGGADTQYF.